One and the same sample provided the 32 T cell receptor beta chains below, sequenced in a study of monozygotic twins with cystic fibrosis listed by TCRdb under 2021. Library prep was done by the immunoSEQ multiplex PCR assay. TCRdb took over this immuneACCESS table, retaining in-frame rearrangements with V and J assigned. Such tables are incomplete; in checked studies, under half of the missing clones stem from an unresolved V gene, and the remainder is unexplained. Within this sample are about 17,000 clones, with almost 97% of them counted one time only. The leading ten clones occupy 0.62% of the sample. The specimen sequenced was blood. The receptors shown here come from a girl aged 2 to 10 with cystic fibrosis.

Here the CDR3 reads CASSLGGSRDTQYF. Here the CDR3 DNA reads TGCGCCAGCAGCTTGGGGGGGTCCAGAGATACGCAGTATTTT. V usage is TRBV5-1 and J usage is TRBJ2-3, with D perhaps given as TRBD1 or TRBD2 (5 bases each). The CDR3 is 14 residues long. The V and J ends lost 0 bases and 5 bases respectively, with 10 bases between them. Germline V gene sequence: CDR1 SGHRS, CDR2 YFSETQ.

The chain uses TRBV4-3 and TRBJ1-6; D is unresolved. Germline V gives CDR1 LGHNA, CDR2 YSLEER. The V end was cut by 0 bases, the J end by 1 base, with 16 bases between. The CDR3 is 19 residues long. The CDR3 DNA is TGCGCCAGCAGCCAAGACCCGGCCAGAGGTTTTTCCTATAATTCACCCCTCCACTTT. Its protein is CASSQDPARGFSYNSPLHF.

The chain couples TRBV9 to TRBJ1-1, with D unresolved. V was trimmed by 0 bases and J by 4 bases, leaving 10 bases between them. The CDR3 has 14 residues. In germline, CDR1 is SGDLS, CDR2 YYNGEE. The CDR3 sequence is CASSVGPGSTEAFF. The DNA of the CDR3 is TGTGCCAGCAGCGTAGGCCCCGGAAGCACTGAAGCTTTCTTT. The full variable domain, rest sourced from reference TRBV9 and TRBJ1-1, is DSGVTQTPKHLITATGQRVTLRCSPRSGDLSVYWYQQSLDQGLQFLIQYYNGEERAKGNILERFSAQQFPDLHSELNLSSLELGDSALYFCASSVGPGSTEAFFGQGTRLTVV.

The chain recombines TRBV4-1 with TRBJ1-6; D not certain. This CDR3 region has 13 residues. Trimming stripped 0 bases from V and 7 bases from J, with 4 bases between. Germline V gives CDR1 MGHRA, CDR2 YSYEKL. The CDR3 DNA reads as TGCGCCAGCAGCCAAGAATGGAATTCACCCCTCCACTTT. Amino acids: CASSQEWNSPLHF.

The chain couples TRBV9 to TRBJ1-2; tentative D call: TRBD1 (5 bases). The ends were cut back, 5 bases at V and 3 bases at J, with 11 bases in the middle. This CDR3 has 13 amino acids. Germline assignment: CDR1 SGDLS and CDR2 YYNGEE. CDR3 region: CASRRDSHYGYTF. Here the CDR3 DNA reads TGTGCCAGCAGACGGGACTCCCACTATGGCTACACCTTC.

V is TRBV11-2 and J is TRBJ2-7; D call uncertain. This CDR3 is built from 13 residues. V dropped 3 bases and J dropped 0 bases, with 6 bases sitting between them. Per the germline V gene, CDR1 is SGHAT and CDR2 is FQNNGV. CDR3 sequence: CASSLVGSYEQYF. CDR3 nucleotide sequence: TGTGCCAGCAGCTTGGTCGGCTCCTACGAGCAGTACTTC. The full variable domain, its missing parts supplied by reference TRBV11-2 and TRBJ2-7, is EAGVAQSPRYKIIEKRQSVAFWCNPISGHATLYWYQQILGQGPKLLIQFQNNGVVDDSQLPKDRFSAERLKGVDSTLKIQPAKLEDSAVYLCASSLVGSYEQYFGPGTRLTVT.

CDR3 bases: TGTGCCAGCAGCTTCCCTGGCTTATTGTCCTACGAGCAGTACTTC. Protein product: CASSFPGLLSYEQYF. The chain is built from TRBV7-2 and TRBJ2-7; D remains ambiguous. The CDR3 covers 15 residues. The germline V and J ends were trimmed by 3 bases and 1 base, with 13 bases remaining between them. Germline CDR1 reads SGHTA; CDR2 reads FQGNSA.

J is TRBJ1-2 and V is TRBV2; D is uncertain. The CDR3 runs to 13 residues. Germline values: CDR1 SNHLY, CDR2 FYNNEI. V was clipped by 1 base and J by 2 bases, with 5 bases between them. The CDR3 DNA reads as TGTGCCAGCAGTGAAGACGGAAACTATGGCTACACCTTC. Translating it yields CASSEDGNYGYTF.

The chain has TRBV28 and TRBJ1-5; D is uncertain. Deletions cut 6 bases from V and 3 bases from J, with 3 bases between. This CDR3 is built from 11 residues. Germline loops: CDR1 MDHEN, CDR2 SYDVKM. The CDR3 coding sequence is TGTGCCAGCAGCAACAATCAGCCCCAGCATTTT. Amino acid sequence: CASSNNQPQHF.

CDR3 sequence reads: CASSLRPGTGNTIYF. The CDR3 DNA reads TGTGCCAGCAGCTTACGGCCCGGGACAGGAAACACCATATATTTT. V gene TRBV11-2 combines with J gene TRBJ1-3, with a tentative D call TRBD1 (6 bases). Germline V gene data show CDR1 as SGHAT and CDR2 as FQNNGV. V lost 2 bases and J lost 4, with 12 bases in between. This CDR3 is 15 amino acids long.

J is TRBJ1-5 and V is TRBV4-3; D unresolved. V was shortened by 0 bases and J by 7 bases, with 7 bases between the two germline ends. The CDR3 has 13 residues. Germline V gene data show CDR1 as LGHNA and CDR2 as YSLEER. DNA for the CDR3: TGCGCCAGCAGCCAAGATATGGGACAGCCCCAGCATTTT. Amino acid sequence: CASSQDMGQPQHF.

The chain carries TRBV23-1 and TRBJ1-2; 7 positions agree with TRBD1. TRBV23-1 is an open reading frame, and its role is uncertain. CDR3 size: 14 residues. Trimming at V came to 7 bases and at J to 2 bases, leaving 7 bases not matched to a gene. CDR3 DNA: TGCGCCAGCAAGATTAGACAGGGAAACTATGGCTACACCTTC. It is translated as CASKIRQGNYGYTF.

J is TRBJ1-3 and V is TRBV6-5; D may be TRBD1 (5 bases). Trimming pared 6 bases from V and 0 bases from J, leaving 9 bases between. The CDR3 spans 14 residues. Germline V gene data show CDR1 as MNHEY and CDR2 as SVGAGI. CDR3 protein: CASSPGGSGNTIYF. Here the CDR3 DNA reads TGTGCCAGCAGCCCGGGGGGCTCTGGAAACACCATATATTTT.

This clone was observed a single time. This chain joins TRBV15 and TRBJ1-2; D call uncertain. V lost 0 bases to trimming and J lost 5 bases, with 7 bases between them. This CDR3 has 13 residues. Germline V lookup: CDR1 LNHNV, CDR2 YYDKDF (reference sequence). Written as DNA, the CDR3 is TGTGCCACCAGCAGAGATATGGAGTATGGCTACACCTTC. It specifies CATSRDMEYGYTF.

The chain has TRBV19 and TRBJ2-1, with 10 bases that match TRBD2. J lost 2 bases, V lost 7 bases, and 5 bases had no gene match. This CDR3 has 15 amino acids. Germline V CDR1 and CDR2: LNHDA, SQIVND (reference sequence). DNA of the CDR3: TGTGCCAGTACCGAAACTAGCGGGGCCTACAATGAGCAGTTCTTC. It translates to CASTETSGAYNEQFF.

The CDR3 loop is CAWGGPRALHF. CDR3 DNA sequence: TGTGCCTGGGGGGGTCCTCGGGCCCTCCACTTT. The V and J genes are TRBV30 and TRBJ1-6; the D gene is possibly TRBD1 (5 bases). CDR1 and CDR2 (germline): GTSNPN, SVGIG (reference sequence). This CDR3 region has 11 residues. V lost 5 bases to trimming and J lost 14 bases, with 13 bases between them. Full variable domain (rest looked up from reference TRBV30 and TRBJ1-6): SQTIHQWPATLVQPVGSPLSLECTVEGTSNPNLYWYRQAAGRGLQLLFYSVGIGQISSEVPQNLSASRPQDRQFILSSKKLLLSDSGFYLCAWGGPRALHFGNGTRLTVT.

The chain carries TRBV4-3 and TRBJ1-6; D is possibly TRBD1 (6 bases). CDR3 length: 19 amino acids. The ends were cut back, 0 bases at V and 7 bases at J, with 22 bases in the middle. CDR1 is LGHNA, CDR2 YSLEER, per germline. The CDR3 DNA is TGCGCCAGCAGCCAAGACCTTAACCTCAGGGGATGGGCGAATTCACCCCTCCACTTT. It encodes CASSQDLNLRGWANSPLHF.

J is TRBJ1-4 and V is TRBV4-3, with D possibly being TRBD1 (6 bases). The CDR3 consists of 15 residues. Germline values: CDR1 LGHNA, CDR2 YSLEER. Deletions cut 0 bases from V and 8 bases from J, with 13 bases between. The CDR3 nucleotides read TGCGCCAGCAGCCAAGATAGGGGGGGTCGGGAAAAACTGTTTTTT. Protein product: CASSQDRGGREKLFF.

The rearrangement uses TRBV29-1 and TRBJ2-3; tentatively, D is TRBD2 (6 bases). With 4 bases removed from V and 2 bases from J, the gap between germline ends came to 10 bases. The CDR3 is made up of 13 amino acids. CDR1 and CDR2 (germline): SQVTM, ANQGSEA. The CDR3 DNA sequence: TGCAGCGTTGTGCGGGGATTCACAGATACGCAGTATTTT. It yields the protein CSVVRGFTDTQYF.

The J gene is TRBJ2-3, the V gene TRBV6-5; the match to TRBD1 covers 9 bases. CDR3 size: 15 residues. V lost 6 bases to trimming and J lost 4 bases; unmatched junction nucleotides: 8. Germline V gene lookup returns CDR1 MNHEY and CDR2 SVGAGI. CDR3 sequence: CASRHRDRAPDTQYF. CDR3 DNA: TGTGCCAGCAGACACCGGGACAGGGCCCCAGATACGCAGTATTTT.

This clone showed up just once. J is TRBJ2-1 and V is TRBV19; TRBD2 matches at 10 bases. Trimming at V came to 1 base and at J to 9 bases, leaving 0 bases not matched to a gene. Germline assignment: CDR1 LNHDA and CDR2 SQIVND (reference sequence). The CDR3 consists of 13 residues. DNA for the CDR3: TGTGCCAGTAGTATAGGACTAGCGGGTGAGCAGTTCTTC. Its translation is CASSIGLAGEQFF.

V usage is TRBV7-8 and J usage is TRBJ1-5; D is ambiguous. Trimming pared 5 bases from V and 0 bases from J, leaving 8 bases between. The V gene's germline CDR1 is SGHVS and CDR2 FQNEAQ. This CDR3 has 14 amino acids. The DNA of the CDR3 is TGTGCCAGCAGCCCGCCTTATAGCAATCAGCCCCAGCATTTT. Its translation: CASSPPYSNQPQHF.

This clone has just one count. The chain recombines TRBV6-1 with TRBJ1-2, with D hard to call. The CDR3 contains 13 residues. Germline V gives CDR1 MNHNS, CDR2 SASEGT. V lost 8 bases to trimming and J lost 4 bases, with 14 bases between them. In DNA form, the CDR3 reads TGTGCCAGCTCGTTCGAACAGTCCTATGGCTACACCTTC. The encoded protein is CASSFEQSYGYTF.

This sequence joins TRBV5-4 and TRBJ2-5, with 7 bases that match TRBD1. V lost 4 bases and J lost 2; bases outside the gene matches: 5. This CDR3 has 14 residues. Per the germline V gene, CDR1 is SGHNT and CDR2 is YYREEE (reference sequence). The CDR3 DNA is TGTGCCAGCAGCCCCCGACAGGGTCAAGAGACCCAGTACTTC. Amino acids: CASSPRQGQETQYF.

The chain links TRBV5-3 to TRBJ1-5; TRBD1 matches 8 bases. TRBV5-3 is filed as an ORF, its function uncertain. Trimming cost V 4 bases and J 2 bases; bases outside gene matches: 2. This CDR3 has 14 amino acids. CDR3 protein: CARSEDRGNQPQHF. In DNA form, the CDR3 reads TGTGCCAGAAGCGAGGACAGGGGCAATCAGCCCCAGCATTTT.

The J gene is TRBJ2-7, the V gene TRBV5-1; no firm D call. CDR1 and CDR2 from the germline V gene are SGHRS and YFSETQ. The germline V and J ends were trimmed by 2 bases and 6 bases, with 9 bases remaining between them. The CDR3 has 12 amino acids. The CDR3 sequence is CASSFQGTEQYF. As DNA, the CDR3 is TGCGCCAGCAGCTTTCAAGGTACCGAGCAGTACTTC.

This clone was seen a single time. This rearrangement joins TRBV4-2 to TRBJ2-7; TRBD1 matches at 7 bases. J lost 3 bases, V lost 1 base, and 9 bases had no gene match. Germline assignment: CDR1 LGHNA and CDR2 YNFKEQ. The CDR3 is 16 residues long. CDR3 residues: CASSQGQGFTLYEQYF. Written as DNA, the CDR3 is TGTGCCAGCAGCCAAGGACAGGGTTTTACCCTCTACGAGCAGTACTTC.

V gene TRBV19 combines with J gene TRBJ2-3; 7 nucleotides match TRBD1. The CDR3 is made up of 14 amino acids. CDR1 and CDR2 from the germline V gene are LNHDA and SQIVND (reference sequence). Trimming removed 5 bases from V and 6 bases from J; junction bases left unmatched: 8. DNA of the CDR3: TGTGCCAGTAGTCCTGGACAGGTTGGTGATACGCAGTATTTT. Translating gives CASSPGQVGDTQYF.

The chain links TRBV27 to TRBJ2-7, with D perhaps given as TRBD1 or TRBD2 (6 bases each). Between the trimmed V and J ends, which lost 6 bases and 1 base, there was a span of 16 bases. CDR3 length: 15 residues. The germline V gene encodes CDR1 MNHEY and CDR2 SMNVEV (reference sequence). CDR3 residues: CASRGGELYSYEQYF. The CDR3 nucleotides are TGTGCCAGCAGGGGGGGCGAACTTTATTCCTACGAGCAGTACTTC.

The chain employs TRBV28 and TRBJ1-3; no clear D. V lost 3 bases and J lost 4, with 10 bases in between. Germline V CDR1 and CDR2: MDHEN, SYDVKM. There are 14 residues in the CDR3. The CDR3: CASSFRAAGNTIYF. The CDR3, as DNA: TGTGCCAGCAGTTTTAGGGCTGCCGGAAACACCATATATTTT.

Details on this clone: The sample contains more than one DNA sequence encoding this CDR3. This chain links TRBV9 with TRBJ2-3, with D hard to call. Trimming removed 3 bases from V and 0 bases from J, with 5 bases in between. CDR3 length equals 13 residues. Germline V gene lookup returns CDR1 SGDLS and CDR2 YYNGEE. This CDR3 is CASSGASTDTQYF. DNA for the CDR3: TGTGCCAGCAGCGGAGCTAGCACAGATACGCAGTATTTT. Looking up the rest from reference TRBV9 and TRBJ2-3 gives the full variable domain: DSGVTQTPKHLITATGQRVTLRCSPRSGDLSVYWYQQSLDQGLQFLIQYYNGEERAKGNILERFSAQQFPDLHSELNLSSLELGDSALYFCASSGASTDTQYFGPGTRLTVL.

The chain has TRBV30 and TRBJ1-5; TRBD1 matches at 7 bases. The CDR3 is 14 residues long. Germline V gene data show CDR1 as GTSNPN and CDR2 as SVGIG (reference sequence). V dropped 5 bases and J dropped 7; count of bases not matched to a gene: 11. The CDR3 loop is CAWDKDRDGQPQHF. In DNA, the CDR3 is TGTGCCTGGGACAAAGACAGGGATGGCCAGCCCCAGCATTTT.